This TCR beta chain derives from a study of tumor and adjacent non-tumor tissue in lung cancer. Across the study: The patients, around 9 men and 5 women, were about 31 to 76 with stage I to III disease.

Findings and limits, study-wide: Tumor tissue had significantly higher TCR diversity than normal lung.

A modified ARM-PCR protocol with three rounds of nested PCR amplified TCRbeta. Each CDR3 protein gets one entry after TCRdb re-called the multiplex PCR reads with MiXCR. The table includes about 100,000 distinct CDR3 sequences, more than 55% detected once. The template was RNA from unsorted bulk tissue. The normal lung tissue was taken more than 3 cm from the tumor edge. The CDR3 spans 16 residues. Germline lookup yields CDR1 SGHKS and CDR2 YYEKEE (reference sequence). About this clonotype: Its antigen is unknown. Relative to the germline gene, one junction end is altered; a read error may explain this.

The TCR comes from a man aged 25-45 years with non-small cell lung cancer. Sequencing was done on a sample of distant non-tumor lung tissue. The V gene is TRBV5-5, the J gene TRBJ2-1; no definite D call. The CDR3 DNA sequence: TGTGCCAGCAGCTTGGTGGGTTGGGCGGTGTTCAATGAGCGGTTCTTC. Amino acids: CASSLVGWAVFNERFF.